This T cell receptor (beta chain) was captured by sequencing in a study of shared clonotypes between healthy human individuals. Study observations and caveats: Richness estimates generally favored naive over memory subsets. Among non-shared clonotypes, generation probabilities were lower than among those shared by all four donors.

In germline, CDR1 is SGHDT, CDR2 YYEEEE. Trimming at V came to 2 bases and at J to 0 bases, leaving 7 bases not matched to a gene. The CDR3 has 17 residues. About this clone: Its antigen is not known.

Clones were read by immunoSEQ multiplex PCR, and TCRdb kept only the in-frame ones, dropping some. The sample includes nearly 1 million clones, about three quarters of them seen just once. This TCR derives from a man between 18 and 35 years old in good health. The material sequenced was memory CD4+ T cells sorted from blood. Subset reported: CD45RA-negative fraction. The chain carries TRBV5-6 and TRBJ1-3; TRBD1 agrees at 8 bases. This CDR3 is CASSFGQGFFSGNTIYF. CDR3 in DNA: TGTGCCAGCAGCTTTGGACAGGGATTCTTCTCTGGAAACACCATATATTTT.